A selection of T cell receptor beta chains follows, all from one sample in a study of early T cells in non-severe SARS-CoV-2 infection. TCRdb passed the 5' RACE reads through MiXCR, listing each CDR3 protein once. The sample includes about 70,000 distinct CDR3 sequences, 5% of them seen just once. This material consisted of whole blood, taken at baseline. These receptors were collected from an adult who was a healthcare worker with PCR-confirmed SARS-CoV-2 infection or an uninfected control (not recorded which). Both conserved end residues are part of each CDR3. D genes are given only for firm matches. Clone sizes are given selectively: once, few, many, or a class where the clone is expanded.

J gene: TRBJ2-1
V gene: TRBV6-6
clone size: many
D gene: TRBD2
CDR3 protein: CASSLLTGGPNNEQFF
CDR3 DNA: TGTGCCAGCAGCCTCTTAACGGGAGGGCCTAACAATGAGCAGTTCTTC

J gene: TRBJ1-1
V gene: TRBV5-4
clone size: many
D gene: NA
CDR3 protein: CASSPVGWNTEAFF
CDR3 DNA: TGTGCCAGCTCCCCCGTCGGTTGGAACACTGAAGCTTTCTTT

J gene: TRBJ1-4
V gene: TRBV7-6
clone size: many
D gene: TRBD1
CDR3 protein: CASSSLRDRGKWTNEKLFF
CDR3 DNA: TGTGCCAGCAGCTCTCTCCGGGACAGGGGGAAATGGACTAATGAAAAACTGTTTTTT

J gene: TRBJ2-3
V gene: TRBV28
clone size: many
D gene: NA
CDR3 protein: CASSLWGGEIYTQYF
CDR3 DNA: TGTGCCAGCAGTTTATGGGGCGGGGAGATATATACGCAGTATTTT

J gene: TRBJ2-1
V gene: TRBV5-4
clone size: NA
D gene: TRBD2
CDR3 protein: CASSSGTSETNEQFF
CDR3 DNA: TGTGCCAGCAGCTCCGGGACTAGCGAAACCAATGAGCAGTTCTTC

J gene: TRBJ1-1
V gene: TRBV25-1
clone size: NA
D gene: NA
CDR3 protein: CASSEYHRPGNTEAFF
CDR3 DNA: TGTGCCAGCAGTGAATATCACCGGCCGGGGAACACTGAAGCTTTCTTT

J gene: TRBJ2-2
V gene: TRBV7-6
clone size: few
D gene: NA
CDR3 protein: CASSSTYSAGELFF
CDR3 DNA: TGTGCCAGCAGCTCAACCTATAGCGCCGGGGAGCTGTTTTTT

J gene: TRBJ2-1
V gene: TRBV19
clone size: NA
D gene: NA
CDR3 protein: CASSIVGFSLHEQFF
CDR3 DNA: TGTGCCAGTAGTATAGTGGGGTTTTCCCTCCATGAGCAGTTCTTC

J gene: TRBJ2-7
V gene: TRBV4-1
clone size: few
D gene: NA
CDR3 protein: CASSQVPSVGEQYF
CDR3 DNA: TGCGCCAGCAGCCAAGTACCGTCGGTGGGGGAGCAGTACTTC

J gene: TRBJ2-5
V gene: TRBV7-9
clone size: few
D gene: NA
CDR3 protein: CASSPTSLSQETQYF
CDR3 DNA: TGTGCCAGCAGCCCGACGAGCCTCTCTCAAGAGACCCAGTACTTC

J gene: TRBJ2-3
V gene: TRBV29-1
clone size: few
D gene: TRBD1
CDR3 protein: CSVEDLRTGGGTDTQYF
CDR3 DNA: TGCAGCGTTGAAGATCTTAGGACAGGGGGCGGCACAGATACGCAGTATTTT

J gene: TRBJ2-1
V gene: TRBV19
clone size: many
D gene: NA
CDR3 protein: CASSMRGRLMDEQFF
CDR3 DNA: TGTGCCAGTAGTATGCGAGGGAGACTTATGGATGAGCAGTTCTTC

J gene: TRBJ1-3
V gene: TRBV5-1
clone size: NA
D gene: NA
CDR3 protein: CASSPAAGSGNTIYF
CDR3 DNA: TGCGCCAGCAGCCCGGCGGCCGGCTCTGGAAACACCATATATTTT

J gene: TRBJ2-1
V gene: TRBV28
clone size: many
D gene: TRBD2
CDR3 protein: CASREAVAGESNEQFF
CDR3 DNA: TGTGCCAGCAGAGAGGCGGTAGCGGGAGAGTCCAATGAGCAGTTCTTC

J gene: TRBJ2-7
V gene: TRBV19
clone size: NA
D gene: NA
CDR3 protein: CASKEAADGYEQYF
CDR3 DNA: TGTGCCAGTAAGGAGGCGGCAGACGGTTACGAGCAGTACTTC

J gene: TRBJ2-7
V gene: TRBV6-5
clone size: NA
D gene: NA
CDR3 protein: CASSYSLGRIEQYF
CDR3 DNA: TGTGCCAGCAGTTACTCCCTGGGACGGATCGAGCAGTACTTC

J gene: TRBJ2-1
V gene: TRBV12-3/TRBV12-4
clone size: few
D gene: NA
CDR3 protein: CASSLGQNEQFF
CDR3 DNA: TGTGCCAGCAGTTTAGGACAGAATGAGCAGTTCTTC

J gene: TRBJ2-1
V gene: TRBV18
clone size: many
D gene: TRBD2
CDR3 protein: CASQAGVSLNEQFF
CDR3 DNA: TGTGCCAGCCAAGCGGGGGTATCCCTCAATGAGCAGTTCTTC

J gene: TRBJ1-2
V gene: TRBV6-5
clone size: many
D gene: TRBD1
CDR3 protein: CASSRQGVTAYGYTF
CDR3 DNA: TGTGCCAGCAGCCGACAGGGGGTGACCGCCTATGGCTACACCTTC

J gene: TRBJ2-1
V gene: TRBV20-1
clone size: many
D gene: TRBD2
CDR3 protein: CSARDPGRVGNEQFF
CDR3 DNA: TGCAGTGCTAGGGACCCAGGGAGGGTTGGCAATGAGCAGTTCTTC

J gene: TRBJ2-3
V gene: TRBV10-3
clone size: many
D gene: TRBD1
CDR3 protein: CAISPGTASTDTQYF
CDR3 DNA: TGTGCCATCAGTCCCGGGACAGCGAGCACAGATACGCAGTATTTT

J gene: TRBJ2-3
V gene: TRBV10-3
clone size: NA
D gene: NA
CDR3 protein: CAISESTRTDTQYF
CDR3 DNA: TGTGCCATCAGTGAGTCGACACGGACGGATACGCAGTATTTT

J gene: TRBJ1-2
V gene: TRBV7-2
clone size: many
D gene: NA
CDR3 protein: CASSLSRIYGYTF
CDR3 DNA: TGTGCCAGCAGCCTGTCGAGGATCTATGGCTACACCTTC